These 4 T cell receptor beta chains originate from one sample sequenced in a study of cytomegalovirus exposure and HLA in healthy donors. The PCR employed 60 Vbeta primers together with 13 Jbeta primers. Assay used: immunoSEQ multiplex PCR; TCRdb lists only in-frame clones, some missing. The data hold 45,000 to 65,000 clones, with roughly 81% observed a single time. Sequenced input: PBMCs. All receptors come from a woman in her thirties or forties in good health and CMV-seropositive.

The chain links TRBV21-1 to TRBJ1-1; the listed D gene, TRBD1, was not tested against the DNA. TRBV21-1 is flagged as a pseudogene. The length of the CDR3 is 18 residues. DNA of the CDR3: TGTGCCAGCAGCAAAGAGGCGAAGGGGTTTGGCGTGAACACTGAAGCTTTCTTT. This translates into CASSKEAKGFGVNTEAFF.

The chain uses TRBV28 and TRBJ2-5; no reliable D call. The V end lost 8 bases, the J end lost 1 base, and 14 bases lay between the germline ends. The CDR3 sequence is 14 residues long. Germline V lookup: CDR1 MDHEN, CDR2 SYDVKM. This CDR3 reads CASRITRGQETQYF. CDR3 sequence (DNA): TGTGCCAGCCGCATCACCCGCGGCCAAGAGACCCAGTACTTC.

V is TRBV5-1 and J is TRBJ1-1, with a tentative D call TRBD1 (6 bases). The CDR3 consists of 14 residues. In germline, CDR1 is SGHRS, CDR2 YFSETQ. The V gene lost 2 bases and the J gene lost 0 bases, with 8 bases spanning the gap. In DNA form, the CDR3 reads TGCGCCAGCAGCTTACAGGGCATGAACACTGAAGCTTTCTTT. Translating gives CASSLQGMNTEAFF.

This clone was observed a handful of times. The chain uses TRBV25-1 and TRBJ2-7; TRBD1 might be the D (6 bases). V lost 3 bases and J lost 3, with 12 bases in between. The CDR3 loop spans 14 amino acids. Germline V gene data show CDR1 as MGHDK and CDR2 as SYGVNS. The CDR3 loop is CASSEGADLYEQYF. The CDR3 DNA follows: TGTGCCAGCAGTGAGGGGGCTGACCTCTACGAGCAGTACTTC.